Shown below are 20 T cell receptor beta chains from a single sample sequenced in a study of blood T cell repertoires in COVID-19. Data came from immunoSEQ multiplex PCR; TCRdb stores just in-frame clones and leaves some out. The sample holds roughly 250,000 clones, around four fifths seen once. Sequenced material: peripheral blood. These receptor sequences come from a woman in her fifties or sixties with active or convalescent COVID-19.

V is TRBV30 and J is TRBJ2-1, with D possibly TRBD2 on 5 matching bases. There are 14 residues in the CDR3. In germline, CDR1 is GTSNPN, CDR2 SVGIG (reference sequence). Trimming removed 4 bases from V and 4 bases from J, with 14 bases in between. CDR3 sequence: CAWTPGLTYNEQFF. In DNA form, the CDR3 reads TGTGCCTGGACTCCCGGACTTACTTACAATGAGCAGTTCTTC.

This chain links TRBV30 with TRBJ1-4; D gene ambiguous. CDR1 and CDR2 (germline): GTSNPN, SVGIG (reference sequence). V dropped 8 bases and J dropped 8 bases, with 9 bases sitting between them. The length of the CDR3 is 10 residues. CDR3 in DNA: TGTGCCCACGGGGTGGAAAAACTGTTTTTT. It codes for CAHGVEKLFF.

The V call is TRBV6-1, the J call TRBJ1-2; 7 nucleotides agree with TRBD1. The CDR3 runs 15 residues. V was clipped by 5 bases and J by 0 bases; unmatched bases: 6. Per germline, CDR1 MNHNS and CDR2 SASEGT. CDR3 DNA: TGTGCCAGCAGTTCCCGACAGGGTTCTAACTATGGCTACACCTTC. Translating gives CASSSRQGSNYGYTF.

The gene calls are TRBV5-1 and TRBJ2-5, with 10 bases matching TRBD2. The CDR3 totals 16 residues. The ends lost 0 bases at V and 4 bases at J; junction bases unmatched: 6. Germline CDR1 and CDR2: SGHRS and YFSETQ. CDR3 in amino acids: CASSLGASGGLETQYF. The CDR3 DNA reads TGCGCCAGCAGCTTGGGGGCTAGCGGGGGCCTAGAGACCCAGTACTTC.

This rearrangement joins TRBV28 to TRBJ2-7, with 12 bases identical to TRBD2. The CDR3 spans 16 residues. Looked up from germline, CDR1 is MDHEN and CDR2 is SYDVKM. V gave up 6 bases and J gave up 4 bases; unmatched junction bases: 10. CDR3 sequence reads: CASREGGGLAGYEQYF. The CDR3 DNA sequence: TGTGCCAGCAGGGAGGGGGGTGGACTAGCGGGGTACGAGCAGTACTTC.

The rearrangement joins TRBV18 to TRBJ2-3; 9 bases line up with TRBD1. This CDR3 is built from 16 residues. Germline V gene data show CDR1 as KGHSH and CDR2 as LQKENI. Trimming took 3 bases from V and 0 from J; bases not matched to a gene: 4. The CDR3 here is CASSPAGQGSTDTQYF. CDR3 bases: TGTGCCAGCTCACCCGCGGGACAGGGAAGCACAGATACGCAGTATTTT.

This clone was counted a single time. V gene TRBV5-1 combines with J gene TRBJ2-1, with D uncertain. CDR1 SGHRS and CDR2 YFSETQ come from the germline V gene. CDR3 length equals 15 residues. V dropped 6 bases and J dropped 0 bases, with 13 bases sitting between them. The CDR3 is CASTIQASSYNEQFF. The CDR3 DNA reads TGCGCCAGCACCATCCAGGCGAGCTCCTACAATGAGCAGTTCTTC.

The chain couples TRBV7-3 to TRBJ2-2, with TRBD2 matching over 10 bases. Germline-derived CDR1 and CDR2 are SGHTA and FQGTGA. The CDR3 consists of 16 residues. V was clipped by 5 bases and J by 2 bases; unmatched bases: 5. CDR3 nucleotides: TGTGCCAGCAGCCAGACTAGCGGGCATAACACCGGGGAGCTGTTTTTT. This codes for CASSQTSGHNTGELFF.

Of note for this clone: Additional DNA sequences in this sample encode the identical CDR3. V gene TRBV18 combines with J gene TRBJ2-5; 7 bases agree with TRBD1. V dropped 1 base and J dropped 1; count of bases not matched to a gene: 0. Germline CDR1 KGHSH, CDR2 LQKENI. The CDR3 consists of 14 residues. The CDR3 DNA is TGTGCCAGCTCACCACGGACAGGCCAAGAGACCCAGTACTTC. It yields the protein CASSPRTGQETQYF.

This clone has more than one count but fewer than ten. The V gene is TRBV27, the J gene TRBJ2-7, with 10 bases fitting TRBD2. The CDR3 consists of 16 residues. Trimming at V came to 11 bases and at J to 0 bases, leaving 13 bases not matched to a gene. In germline, CDR1 is MNHEY, CDR2 SMNVEV (reference sequence). The CDR3 nucleotides are TGTGCCCAGGGGCTAGCGGGGGCCCCGAACTCCTACGAGCAGTACTTC. It encodes CAQGLAGAPNSYEQYF.

The chain has TRBV2 and TRBJ1-1; no firm D call. Germline V CDR1 and CDR2: SNHLY, FYNNEI. V lost 6 bases to trimming and J lost 11 bases, with 13 bases between them. The CDR3 loop spans 11 amino acids. The DNA of the CDR3 is TGTGCCAGCAGGGTTTGGTATGGCGCTTTCTTT. Encoded protein: CASRVWYGAFF.

V and J are TRBV6-5 and TRBJ1-1, with 9 bases aligning to TRBD1. J was trimmed by 5 bases and V by 5 bases; bases with no gene match: 6. Per the germline V gene, CDR1 is MNHEY and CDR2 is SVGAGI. The CDR3 covers 14 residues. CDR3 DNA sequence: TGTGCCAGCAGTCGGGACAGGGTTCGGACTGAAGCTTTCTTT. This encodes CASSRDRVRTEAFF.

The chain combines TRBV29-1 with TRBJ2-2; TRBD1 agrees at 7 bases. The CDR3 consists of 14 residues. The junction had 1 base not matched to a gene; V was cut back by 2 bases and J by 1 base. CDR1 is SQVTM and CDR2 is ANQGSEA in the germline V gene. The CDR3 nucleotides are TGCAGCGTTGAAAGACAGGGGAACACCGGGGAGCTGTTTTTT. Amino acid sequence: CSVERQGNTGELFF.

The chain is built from TRBV19 and TRBJ1-6; D possibly corresponds to TRBD1 (5 bases). Germline CDR1 LNHDA, CDR2 SQIVND (reference sequence). V was cut by 3 bases and J by 8 bases, with 17 bases left in between. The length of the CDR3 is 16 residues. This CDR3 is CASSIRAGDGYSPLHF. For the CDR3, the DNA is TGTGCCAGTAGTATCAGGGCAGGCGATGGATATTCACCCCTCCACTTT.

This chain uses TRBV30 with TRBJ2-1; D is unresolved. The CDR3 runs to 13 residues. Looked up from germline, CDR1 is GTSNPN and CDR2 is SVGIG (reference sequence). Trimming cost V 0 bases and J 5 bases, with 8 bases left between them. CDR3 in amino acids: CAWSVRRNNEQFF. The CDR3 DNA reads as TGTGCCTGGAGTGTTCGGAGAAACAATGAGCAGTTCTTC.

This chain links TRBV7-3 with TRBJ2-1; 9 bases are a match to TRBD1. The germline V gene encodes CDR1 SGHTA and CDR2 FQGTGA. There are 21 residues in the CDR3. Trimming took 1 base from V and 1 from J; bases not matched to a gene: 17. As DNA, the CDR3 is TGTGCCAGCAGCTTAAGAAATCGGGAGGTGACAGGGGGTTTATCCTACAATGAGCAGTTCTTC. Encoded protein: CASSLRNREVTGGLSYNEQFF.

The rearrangement uses TRBV27 and TRBJ1-4; D gene ambiguous. The V gene lost 6 bases and the J gene lost 4 bases, with 15 bases spanning the gap. The germline V gene encodes CDR1 MNHEY and CDR2 SMNVEV (reference sequence). The CDR3 length is 15 residues. This CDR3 reads CASRPSGVLNEKLFF. The CDR3 DNA follows: TGTGCCAGCAGACCCTCAGGCGTCCTTAATGAAAAACTGTTTTTT.

The chain's CDR3 is CASSPSGNTEAFF. Written as DNA, the CDR3 is TGCGCCAGCAGCCCCTCGGGGAACACTGAAGCTTTCTTT. This chain uses TRBV5-1 with TRBJ1-1; D ambiguous. Trimming left V 4 bases short and J 1 base short, with 8 bases between. The CDR3 contains 13 residues. Germline assignment: CDR1 SGHRS and CDR2 YFSETQ.

The gene calls are TRBV6-6 and TRBJ1-1, with D perhaps TRBD1 (5 bases). CDR3 length: 16 amino acids. Germline CDR1 is MNHNY and CDR2 is SVGAGI (reference sequence). The V and J ends lost 3 bases and 3 bases respectively, with 17 bases between them. CDR3 sequence: CASSYIRSGWDTEAFF. In nucleotides, the CDR3 is TGTGCCAGCAGTTATATCAGATCAGGGTGGGACACTGAAGCTTTCTTT.

The table lists this clone with a count of one. The rearrangement joins TRBV11-3 to TRBJ2-3; TRBD2 matches 9 bases. The CDR3 is 15 residues long. Trimming cost V 5 bases and J 1 base; bases outside gene matches: 4. Germline V CDR1 and CDR2: SGHNT, YENEEA. The CDR3, as DNA: TGTGCCAGCAGCCGCGGGGGGGCGGGCACAGATACGCAGTATTTT. As protein: CASSRGGAGTDTQYF.